This is a list of T cell receptor beta chains from one sample in a study of spatial heterogeneity in lung cancer. TCRdb re-called the 5' RACE reads with MiXCR, one entry per CDR3 protein. The table shows about 85,000 distinct CDR3 sequences, with around 21% occurring only once. Sample: PBMCs, taken at surgery. The receptor set was obtained from a male donor with early-stage non-small cell lung cancer. Each CDR3 is given with its conserved first and last residue. D genes are given only for firm matches. A row's size may be missing; if present it is once, few, many or a size class.

-	-	13	TRBV20-1	TRBJ2-7	CSARVQGPYEQYF	TGCAGTGCTAGAGTCCAGGGTCCCTACGAGCAGTACTTC
TRBD1	-	16	TRBV27	TRBJ2-5	CASGSLDRGFQETQYF	TGTGCCAGCGGAAGCCTGGACAGGGGGTTTCAAGAGACCCAGTACTTC
-	-	14	TRBV7-8	TRBJ1-2	CASSVTAANYGYTF	TGTGCCAGCAGCGTAACGGCCGCAAACTATGGCTACACCTTC
-	-	14	TRBV20-1	TRBJ1-5	CSARDKQSNQPQHF	TGCAGTGCTAGAGATAAACAGAGCAATCAGCCCCAGCATTTT
-	-	13	TRBV7-2	TRBJ2-6	CASSPRGFGVLTF	TGTGCCAGCAGCCCCCGAGGGTTCGGTGTCCTGACTTTC
TRBD2	-	17	TRBV9	TRBJ2-2	CASSVRAGGINTGELFF	TGTGCCAGCAGCGTGAGGGCGGGAGGGATAAACACCGGGGAGCTGTTTTTT
-	-	15	TRBV28	TRBJ2-1	CASSPGGRSYNEQFF	TGTGCCAGCAGTCCCGGGGGCCGTTCCTACAATGAGCAGTTCTTC
TRBD2	-	15	TRBV29-1	TRBJ2-3	CSVATSGRAADTQYF	TGCAGCGTTGCGACTAGCGGGAGGGCGGCGGATACGCAGTATTTT
-	few	16	TRBV7-8	TRBJ1-2	CASSLARGFSTYGYTF	TGTGCCAGCAGCTTAGCGCGGGGTTTTTCGACCTATGGCTACACCTTC
TRBD1	few	15	TRBV4-3	TRBJ2-3	CASSSRQGNTDTQYF	TGCGCCAGCAGCTCACGACAGGGCAACACAGATACGCAGTATTTT
-	few	15	TRBV19	TRBJ2-1	CASTTRQYTYNEQFF	TGTGCCAGTACTACCCGACAGTATACCTACAATGAGCAGTTCTTC
TRBD1	-	16	TRBV28	TRBJ2-2	CASSPSDRSEGGELFF	TGTGCCAGCAGTCCCTCGGACAGGTCAGAAGGCGGGGAGCTGTTTTTT
-	few	14	TRBV28	TRBJ2-2	CASSSGQSTGELFF	TGTGCCAGCAGTTCCGGACAGAGCACCGGGGAGCTGTTTTTT
-	-	12	TRBV29-1	TRBJ1-2	CSVGGPSYGYTF	TGCAGCGTTGGAGGACCTTCGTATGGCTACACCTTC
-	many	14	TRBV9	TRBJ1-5	CASSPAGLGQPQHF	TGTGCCAGCAGCCCTGCAGGGTTGGGTCAGCCCCAGCATTTT
-	many	17	TRBV4-3	TRBJ2-6	CASSQSDSFAGANVLTF	TGCGCCAGCAGCCAATCAGACTCCTTCGCTGGGGCCAACGTCCTGACTTTC
TRBD1	few	15	TRBV6-1	TRBJ2-3	CASSRRTGAPDTQYF	TGTGCCAGCAGTCGACGGACAGGGGCGCCAGATACGCAGTATTTT
-	few	13	TRBV5-6	TRBJ1-4	CASSEWVNEKLFF	TGTGCCAGCAGCGAATGGGTTAATGAAAAACTGTTTTTT
TRBD1	many	13	TRBV4-1	TRBJ1-5	CASSSDRAQPQHF	TGCGCCAGCAGCTCAGACAGGGCCCAGCCCCAGCATTTT
TRBD2	many	15	TRBV6-5	TRBJ2-5	CASSYEGLALETQYF	TGTGCCAGCAGTTACGAGGGACTAGCCCTAGAGACCCAGTACTTC
-	-	11	TRBV28	TRBJ2-1	CASSLQGRPFF	TGTGCCAGCAGTTTACAGGGGAGGCCGTTCTTC
TRBD1	-	17	TRBV7-8	TRBJ2-7	CASSSRGTTGGLNEQYF	TGTGCCAGCAGCTCGAGGGGTACGACAGGGGGATTGAACGAGCAGTACTTC
TRBD1	few	15	TRBV5-1	TRBJ1-2	CASSSPWTGSYGYTF	TGCGCCAGCAGCTCGCCATGGACAGGGAGTTATGGCTACACCTTC
TRBD1	many	15	TRBV19	TRBJ1-5	CASRIRGQYNQPQHF	TGTGCCAGTAGGATCCGGGGACAGTACAATCAGCCCCAGCATTTT
-	-	13	TRBV19	TRBJ2-6	CASNRAGANVLTF	TGTGCCAGTAACCGGGCTGGGGCCAACGTCCTGACTTTC
TRBD2	once	14	TRBV5-1	TRBJ2-7	CASSPASGGREQYF	TGCGCCAGCAGCCCGGCTAGCGGGGGCCGGGAGCAGTACTTC
TRBD1	many	16	TRBV7-8	TRBJ1-2	CASSLSPRTGNYGYTF	TGTGCCAGCAGCTTATCCCCCCGGACAGGGAACTATGGCTACACCTTC
-	-	14	TRBV7-2	TRBJ2-7	CASSYLTGSYEQYF	TGTGCCAGCAGTTACCTCACAGGATCCTACGAGCAGTACTTC
-	few	18	TRBV7-2	TRBJ2-1	CASSLAEGDSRSDSEQFF	TGTGCCAGCAGCTTAGCCGAAGGGGACTCACGATCGGATAGTGAGCAGTTCTTC
-	-	15	TRBV19	TRBJ1-3	CASSMDGVSGITIYF	TGTGCCAGTAGTATGGACGGAGTCTCTGGAATCACCATATATTTT
-	few	12	TRBV7-2	TRBJ1-1	CASSLAQGYAFF	TGTGCCAGCAGCTTAGCCCAGGGCTACGCTTTCTTT
-	-	13	TRBV21-1	TRBJ1-5	CAAPDRGNQPQHF	TGTGCCGCTCCGGACAGGGGCAATCAGCCCCAGCATTTT
-	-	10	TRBV7-9	TRBJ2-3	CASSQDTQYF	TGTGCCAGCAGCCAAGATACGCAGTATTTT
-	few	19	TRBV10-3	TRBJ2-7	CAISESQAGFGGGTYEQYF	TGTGCCATCAGTGAGTCGCAGGCAGGATTTGGAGGGGGTACCTACGAGCAGTACTTC
-	-	14	TRBV28	TRBJ2-5	CASSLYGRGETQYF	TGTGCCAGCAGTTTATACGGCAGGGGAGAGACCCAGTACTTC
-	few	15	TRBV12-3/TRBV12-4	TRBJ2-3	CASSPVDTSTDTQYF	TGTGCCAGCAGTCCAGTCGACACTAGCACAGATACGCAGTATTTT
-	few	12	TRBV9	TRBJ1-1	CASSVGHTEAFF	TGTGCCAGCAGCGTGGGACACACTGAAGCTTTCTTT
TRBD1	-	15	TRBV9	TRBJ1-1	CASSESGQGTTDAFF	TGTGCCAGCAGCGAGAGCGGACAGGGGACTACTGATGCTTTCTTT
-	few	14	TRBV7-2	TRBJ2-5	CASSPDGRGETQYF	TGTGCCAGCAGCCCAGACGGTAGGGGGGAGACCCAGTACTTC
TRBD1	-	18	TRBV4-1	TRBJ2-2	CASSQDSQGAQNTGELFF	TGCGCCAGCAGCCAAGATTCTCAGGGGGCGCAGAACACCGGGGAGCTGTTTTTT
-	few	13	TRBV29-1	TRBJ1-3	CSVAGASGNTIYF	TGCAGCGTCGCCGGGGCCTCTGGAAACACCATATATTTT
TRBD2	many	13	TRBV5-1	TRBJ2-7	CASSLAGANEQYF	TGCGCCAGCTCCCTAGCGGGAGCGAACGAGCAGTACTTC
-	many	13	TRBV10-3	TRBJ1-4	CAISDTTNEKLFF	TGTGCCATCAGTGACACAACTAATGAAAAACTGTTTTTT
-	-	13	TRBV9	TRBJ1-2	CASSSRDMAGYTF	TGTGCCAGCAGCTCACGGGACATGGCTGGCTACACCTTC
-	few	15	TRBV5-1	TRBJ2-1	CASSSQGGGYNEQFF	TGCGCCAGCAGCTCGCAGGGGGGAGGCTACAATGAGCAGTTCTTC
-	few	15	TRBV2	TRBJ1-6	CASSEAGAHNSPLHF	TGTGCCAGCAGTGAAGCAGGGGCGCATAATTCACCCCTCCACTTT
TRBD2	-	18	TRBV6-2/TRBV6-3	TRBJ2-3	CASSYPGRLAGSTDTQYF	TGTGCCAGCAGTTACCCTGGGCGACTAGCGGGGAGCACAGATACGCAGTATTTT
TRBD1	few	13	TRBV10-3	TRBJ1-5	CAISGGQGQPQHF	TGTGCCATCAGTGGCGGACAGGGCCAGCCCCAGCATTTT